The rows below give T cell receptor beta chains drawn from one sample of a study of long-term antiretroviral therapy in people with HIV. Generated by immunoSEQ multiplex PCR, the TCRdb table keeps only in-frame clones and is missing some. The repertoire holds 30,000 to 35,000 clones, with about 80% as singletons. The sequencing used unsorted PBMCs, collected 0.4 years before starting antiretroviral therapy. The receptor set was obtained from a man younger than 35 with HIV. Each CDR3 is given with its conserved first and last residue. Each record gives: D gene, CDR3 length, clone size, V gene, J gene, CDR3 protein, CDR3 DNA. D genes are given only for firm matches. Clone size appears in some rows only: once, few, many, or a class for an expanded clone.

.	13	few	TRBV18	TRBJ1-6	CASSPRVESPLHF	TGTGCCAGCTCACCGAGGGTTGAGTCACCCCTCCACTTT
.	14	.	TRBV6-6	TRBJ1-5	CAISESSGGQPQHF	TGTGCCATCAGTGAGTCGAGCGGGGGCCAGCCCCAGCATTTT
.	15	.	TRBV13	TRBJ2-3	CASSPRGAHTDTQYF	TGTGCCAGCAGCCCCCGGGGGGCTCACACAGATACGCAGTATTTT
TRBD2	16	.	TRBV4-3	TRBJ2-1	CASSQDLAGPYNEQFF	TGCGCCAGCAGCCAAGATCTAGCGGGACCCTACAATGAGCAGTTCTTC
.	14	.	TRBV6-4	TRBJ2-2	CASSVSVDTGELFF	TGTGCCAGCAGTGTTAGCGTCGACACCGGGGAGCTGTTTTTT
TRBD2	14	few	TRBV10-2	TRBJ2-1	CATRGTSGEGEQFF	TGCGCCACCCGAGGGACTAGCGGGGAGGGTGAGCAGTTCTTC
TRBD1	18	.	TRBV5-6	TRBJ2-1	CASSPLTGGEGWGNEQFF	TGTGCCAGCAGCCCCCTGACAGGGGGTGAAGGTTGGGGCAATGAGCAGTTCTTC
.	16	.	TRBV11-2	TRBJ2-3	CASSFPQELEPNTQYF	TGTGCCAGCAGCTTTCCCCAAGAGTTGGAACCTAATACGCAGTATTTT
.	13	.	TRBV30	TRBJ1-1	CAWQGQLNTEAFF	TGTGCCTGGCAAGGACAGTTGAACACTGAAGCTTTCTTT
.	15	.	TRBV2	TRBJ2-1	CASSSLRSSYNEQFF	TGTGCCAGCAGTTCACTAAGGAGCTCCTACAATGAGCAGTTCTTC
.	12	.	TRBV5-4	TRBJ2-7	CASSYVGYEQYF	TGTGCCAGCAGTTACGTTGGTTACGAGCAGTACTTC
.	16	.	TRBV7-8	TRBJ2-3	CASSSLGGWSTDTQYF	TGTGCCAGCAGCTCCTTGGGAGGTTGGAGCACAGATACGCAGTATTTT
.	16	.	TRBV7-3	TRBJ2-2	CASSAPGRGRTGELFF	TGTGCCAGCAGCGCGCCCGGGCGGGGACGGACCGGGGAGCTGTTTTTT
.	14	.	TRBV18	TRBJ2-5	CASSPMQGGETQYF	TGTGCCAGCTCACCAATGCAGGGAGGAGAGACCCAGTACTTC
.	15	.	TRBV27	TRBJ1-4	CASSASGGINEKLFF	TGTGCCAGCAGCGCCTCGGGGGGCATTAATGAAAAACTGTTTTTT
TRBD2	15	.	TRBV11-2	TRBJ2-3	CASSLVAGGTDTQYF	TGTGCCAGCAGCCTCGTAGCGGGGGGCACAGATACGCAGTATTTT
TRBD1	14	.	TRBV7-2	TRBJ1-2	CASSSYRGGYGYTF	TGTGCCAGCAGCTCATACAGGGGTGGCTATGGCTACACCTTC
TRBD2	18	.	TRBV5-1	TRBJ2-3	CASRGGTGTSWSTDTQYF	TGCGCCAGCAGGGGGGGGACCGGGACTAGCTGGAGCACAGATACGCAGTATTTT
TRBD1	15	.	TRBV27	TRBJ1-4	CASSPTGTGGGKLFF	TGTGCCAGCAGTCCCACCGGGACAGGGGGAGGAAAACTGTTTTTT
.	12	.	TRBV29-1	TRBJ2-7	CSSPVGGGEQYF	TGCAGCTCCCCCGTCGGGGGTGGCGAGCAGTACTTC
.	13	once	TRBV7-2	TRBJ2-3	CASSLVREDTQYF	TGTGCCAGCAGCTTAGTCAGGGAAGATACGCAGTATTTT
.	15	.	TRBV6-5	TRBJ1-5	CASSYSTDGNQPQHF	TGTGCCAGCAGTTACTCGACGGACGGCAATCAGCCCCAGCATTTT
.	14	.	TRBV4-2	TRBJ2-3	CASSQARGTDTQYF	TGTGCCAGCAGCCAAGCTCGGGGCACAGATACGCAGTATTTT
TRBD2	14	.	TRBV15	TRBJ2-2	CAIISGKDTGELFF	TGTGCCATTATAAGCGGGAAGGACACCGGGGAGCTGTTTTTT
TRBD1	17	.	TRBV16	TRBJ2-3	CASSQDRVIPRTDTQYF	TGTGCCAGCAGCCAGGACAGGGTAATCCCTCGCACAGATACGCAGTATTTT
.	14	.	TRBV7-9	TRBJ2-5	CASSLADNAFTQYF	TGTGCCAGCAGCTTAGCGGACAACGCCTTCACCCAGTACTTC
TRBD1	14	.	TRBV7-9	TRBJ2-1	CASSSTGPYNEQFF	TGTGCCAGCAGCTCGACAGGGCCCTACAATGAGCAGTTCTTC
.	11	medium-sized	TRBV28	TRBJ1-5	CASGYGQPQHF	TGTGCCAGCGGGTATGGTCAGCCCCAGCATTTT
.	13	.	TRBV7-9	TRBJ1-1	CASSSYQNTEAFF	TGTGCCAGCTCCTCTTATCAGAACACTGAAGCTTTCTTT
.	12	.	TRBV7-2	TRBJ2-3	CASSFSTDTQYF	TGTGCCAGCAGCTTTAGCACAGATACGCAGTATTTT
TRBD2	15	.	TRBV5-1	TRBJ2-7	CASRGGTSGIYEQYF	TGCGCCAGCAGGGGGGGGACTAGCGGTATCTACGAGCAGTACTTC
.	16	.	TRBV7-9	TRBJ2-5	CASSIPTGAIQETQYF	TGTGCCAGCAGCATACCAACGGGGGCAATACAAGAGACCCAGTACTTC
.	13	.	TRBV7-9	TRBJ1-1	CASSLGENTEAFF	TGTGCCAGCAGCTTAGGAGAGAACACTGAAGCTTTCTTT
.	14	.	TRBV4-1	TRBJ2-1	CASSHPTRGGPQFF	TGCGCCAGCAGCCACCCGACCAGGGGGGGCCCTCAGTTCTTC
TRBD1	16	.	TRBV5-1	TRBJ2-1	CASSDGQGGTYNEQFF	TGCGCCAGCAGTGATGGACAGGGAGGAACCTACAATGAGCAGTTCTTC
.	16	.	TRBV7-2	TRBJ2-3	CASSLVRGAKGGTQYF	TGTGCCAGCAGCTTAGTACGGGGGGCGAAAGGAGGTACGCAGTATTTT
TRBD1	16	.	TRBV28	TRBJ2-2	CASSPGQGAVTGELFF	TGTGCCAGCAGTCCTGGACAGGGGGCGGTCACCGGGGAGCTGTTTTTT
.	15	.	TRBV4-3	TRBJ2-3	CASSQGSSAADTQYF	TGCGCCAGCAGCCAAGGCTCTAGCGCCGCAGATACGCAGTATTTT
.	14	.	TRBV27	TRBJ2-1	CASSLSGPYNEQFF	TGTGCCAGCAGCCTATCAGGGCCCTACAATGAGCAGTTCTTC
TRBD1	16	.	TRBV15	TRBJ1-5	CATSRDLGQGDQPQHF	TGTGCCACCAGCAGAGATCTCGGACAGGGCGATCAGCCCCAGCATTTT
.	14	.	TRBV27	TRBJ2-5	CASSLSDYQETQYF	TGTGCCAGCAGTTTATCGGATTACCAAGAGACCCAGTACTTC
.	15	.	TRBV4-3	TRBJ2-1	CASSQGDKSWNEQFF	TGCGCCAGCAGCCAAGGGGACAAGTCATGGAATGAGCAGTTCTTC
TRBD1	14	few	TRBV7-2	TRBJ1-2	CASSLGQGARGYTF	TGTGCCAGCAGCTTAGGACAGGGGGCTCGGGGCTACACCTTC
.	15	.	TRBV6-5	TRBJ1-1	CASSYSNHVDTEAFF	TGTGCCAGCAGTTACTCGAATCACGTAGACACTGAAGCTTTCTTT
.	14	.	TRBV2	TRBJ2-3	CASSEQWNTDTQYF	TGTGCCAGCAGCGAGCAATGGAACACAGATACGCAGTATTTT
.	16	few	TRBV18	TRBJ1-2	CASSPGAGNLFGGYTF	TGTGCCAGCTCACCCGGTGCAGGGAATCTCTTCGGTGGCTACACCTTC
TRBD2	15	.	TRBV9	TRBJ2-2	CASSLGTSGSGELFF	TGTGCCAGCAGCCTTGGGACTAGCGGGTCCGGGGAGCTGTTTTTT
.	14	.	TRBV9	TRBJ1-1	CASSVDLAGSEAFF	TGTGCCAGCAGCGTAGATCTGGCGGGCAGTGAAGCTTTCTTT